This TCR beta chain emerged from a study of T cell changes during pregnancy in multiple sclerosis. TCRdb keeps only in-frame clones here, not all; method: immunoSEQ multiplex PCR. The data contain approximately 100,000 clones, about 90% of them singletons. Trimming cost V 10 bases and J 3 bases; bases outside gene matches: 6. The CDR3 sequence is 12 residues long. From germline, CDR1 is MNHNS and CDR2 SASEGT. This receptor was obtained from a female donor with multiple sclerosis, enrolled in a pregnancy study. V and J are TRBV6-1 and TRBJ2-7; 7 bases map to TRBD1. The source material was peripheral blood, sampled after pregnancy. The CDR3 reads CATQGQLYEQYF. The CDR3 DNA is TGTGCCACCCAGGGACAGCTCTACGAGCAGTACTTC.